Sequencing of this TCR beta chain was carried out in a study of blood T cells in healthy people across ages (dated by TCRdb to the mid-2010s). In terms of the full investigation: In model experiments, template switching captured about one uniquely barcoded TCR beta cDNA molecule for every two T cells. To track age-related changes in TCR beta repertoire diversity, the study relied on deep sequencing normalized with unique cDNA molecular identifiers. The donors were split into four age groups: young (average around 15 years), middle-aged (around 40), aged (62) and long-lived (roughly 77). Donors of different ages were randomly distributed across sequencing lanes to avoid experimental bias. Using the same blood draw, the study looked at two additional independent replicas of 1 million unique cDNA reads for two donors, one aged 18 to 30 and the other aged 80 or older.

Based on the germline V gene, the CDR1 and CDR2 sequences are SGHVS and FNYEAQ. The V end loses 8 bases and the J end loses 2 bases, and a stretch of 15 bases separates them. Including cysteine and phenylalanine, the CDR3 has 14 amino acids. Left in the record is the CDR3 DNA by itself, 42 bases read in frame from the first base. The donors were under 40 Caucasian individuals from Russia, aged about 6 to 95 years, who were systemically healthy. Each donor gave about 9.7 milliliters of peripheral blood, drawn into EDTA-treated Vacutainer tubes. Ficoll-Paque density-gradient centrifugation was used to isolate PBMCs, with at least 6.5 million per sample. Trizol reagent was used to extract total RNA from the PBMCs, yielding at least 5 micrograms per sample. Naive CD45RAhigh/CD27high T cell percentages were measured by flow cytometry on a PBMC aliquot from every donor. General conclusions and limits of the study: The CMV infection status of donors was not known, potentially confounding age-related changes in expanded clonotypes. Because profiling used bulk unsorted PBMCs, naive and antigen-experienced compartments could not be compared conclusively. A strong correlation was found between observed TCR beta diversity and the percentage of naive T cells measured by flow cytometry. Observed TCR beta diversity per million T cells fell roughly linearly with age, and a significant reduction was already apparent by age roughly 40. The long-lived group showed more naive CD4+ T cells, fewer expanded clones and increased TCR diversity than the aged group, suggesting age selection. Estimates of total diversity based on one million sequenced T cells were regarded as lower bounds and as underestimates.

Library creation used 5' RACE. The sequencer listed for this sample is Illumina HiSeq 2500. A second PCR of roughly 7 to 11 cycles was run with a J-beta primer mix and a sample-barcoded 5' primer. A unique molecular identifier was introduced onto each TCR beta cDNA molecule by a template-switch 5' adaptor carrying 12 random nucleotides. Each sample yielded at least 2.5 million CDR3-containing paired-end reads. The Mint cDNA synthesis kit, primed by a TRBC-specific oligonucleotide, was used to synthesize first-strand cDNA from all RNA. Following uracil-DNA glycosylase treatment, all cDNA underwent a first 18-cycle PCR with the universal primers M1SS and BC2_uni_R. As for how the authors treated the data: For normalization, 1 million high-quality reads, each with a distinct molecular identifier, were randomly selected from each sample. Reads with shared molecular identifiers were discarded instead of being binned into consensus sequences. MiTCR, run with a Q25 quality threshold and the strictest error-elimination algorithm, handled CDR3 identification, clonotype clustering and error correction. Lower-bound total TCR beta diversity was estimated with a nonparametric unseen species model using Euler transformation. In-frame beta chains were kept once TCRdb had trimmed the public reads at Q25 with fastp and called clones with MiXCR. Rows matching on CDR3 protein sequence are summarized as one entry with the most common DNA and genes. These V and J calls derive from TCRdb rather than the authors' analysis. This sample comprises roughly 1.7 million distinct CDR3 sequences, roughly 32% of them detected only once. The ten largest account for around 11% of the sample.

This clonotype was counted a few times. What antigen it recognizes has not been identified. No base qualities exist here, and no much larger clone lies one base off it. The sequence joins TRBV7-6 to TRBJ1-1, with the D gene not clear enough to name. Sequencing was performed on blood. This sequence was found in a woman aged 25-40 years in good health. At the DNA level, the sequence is TGTGCCAGCGCCCCGGGCTCTTTCAACACTGAAGCTTTCTTT. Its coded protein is CASAPGSFNTEAFF.